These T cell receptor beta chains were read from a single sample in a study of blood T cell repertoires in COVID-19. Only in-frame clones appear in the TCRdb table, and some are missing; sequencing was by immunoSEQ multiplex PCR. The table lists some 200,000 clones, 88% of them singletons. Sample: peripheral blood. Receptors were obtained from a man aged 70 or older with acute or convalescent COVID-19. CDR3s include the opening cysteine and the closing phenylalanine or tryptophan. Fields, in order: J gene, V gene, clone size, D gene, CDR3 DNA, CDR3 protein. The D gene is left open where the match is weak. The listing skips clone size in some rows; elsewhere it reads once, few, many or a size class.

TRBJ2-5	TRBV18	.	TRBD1	TGTGCCAGCTCAGCGAGACAGGGAGAGACCCAGTACTTC	CASSARQGETQYF
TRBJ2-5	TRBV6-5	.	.	TGTGCCAGCACCGTCGGACAGAACCAAGAGACCCAGTACTTC	CASTVGQNQETQYF
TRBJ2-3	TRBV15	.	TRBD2	TGTGCCACCACCCCGGGCGGGAGGGCTAATACGCAGTATTTT	CATTPGGRANTQYF
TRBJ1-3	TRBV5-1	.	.	TGCGCCAGCAGCTTGGCAGGGTCCTCTGGAAACACCATATATTTT	CASSLAGSSGNTIYF
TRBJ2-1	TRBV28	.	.	TGTGCCAGCAGTCTCGAGACTAGTGTTTCCTACAATGAGCAGTTCTTC	CASSLETSVSYNEQFF
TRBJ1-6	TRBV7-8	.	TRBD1	TGTGCCAGCAGCACCGGACAGGGGGCCAGTTCACCCCTCCACTTT	CASSTGQGASSPLHF
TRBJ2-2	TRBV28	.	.	TGTGCCGCCCGATCCCCCGGGGACACCGGGGAGCTGTTTTTT	CAARSPGDTGELFF
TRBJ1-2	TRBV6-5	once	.	TGTGCCAGCAGTCTAACAGGGCTCCCTGGGGATGGCTACACCTTC	CASSLTGLPGDGYTF
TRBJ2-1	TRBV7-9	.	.	TGTGCCAGCAGCTTAAGGGGCGGCTACAATGAGCAGTTCTTC	CASSLRGGYNEQFF
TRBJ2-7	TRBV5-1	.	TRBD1	TGCGCCAGCAGCTTGGGACAGGGGAACGAGCAGTACTTC	CASSLGQGNEQYF
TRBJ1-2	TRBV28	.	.	TGTGCCAGCAGTTTAAAGGAGTATGGCTACACCTTC	CASSLKEYGYTF
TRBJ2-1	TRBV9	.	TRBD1	TGTGCCAGCAGCGTAGGACAGGGGGTTTCCTACAATGAGCAGTTCTTC	CASSVGQGVSYNEQFF
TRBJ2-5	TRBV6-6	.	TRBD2	TGTGCCAGCAGGGACCACGGGGGGGCGAGAGAGACCCAGTACTTC	CASRDHGGARETQYF
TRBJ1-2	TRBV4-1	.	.	TGCGCCAGCAGCCAAGAACTGACAGCAGCCTATGGCTACACCTTC	CASSQELTAAYGYTF
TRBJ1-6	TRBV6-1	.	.	TGTGCCAGCAGTGGGGGCTCTTACTCCTATAATTCACCCCTCCACTTT	CASSGGSYSYNSPLHF
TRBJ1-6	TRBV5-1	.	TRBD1	TGCGCCAGCAGCTCTCAACCGGGACAGCATAATTCACCCCTCCACTTT	CASSSQPGQHNSPLHF